Listed here are 27 T cell receptor beta chains from one sample, sequenced in a study of cytomegalovirus exposure and HLA in healthy donors. The data were produced by immunoSEQ multiplex PCR, yet TCRdb's version contains in-frame clones alone and is incomplete. The repertoire includes 300,000 to 400,000 clones, 88% of them detected once, and more than 0.95% sits in the top ten. What was sequenced was PBMCs. The receptors derive from a man in his thirties or forties in good health and CMV-seronegative.

The rearrangement joins TRBV4-2 to TRBJ2-6; a possible D gene is TRBD2 (6 bases). Per germline, CDR1 LGHNA and CDR2 YNFKEQ. Trimming shortened V by 0 bases and J by 4 bases, and 10 bases separated the two germline ends. The CDR3 totals 16 residues. The DNA of the CDR3 is TGTGCCAGCAGCCAAGACAGGGACTCGGGGGCCAACGTCCTGACTTTC. It is translated as CASSQDRDSGANVLTF.

The rearrangement joins TRBV6-6 to TRBJ1-6; D is perhaps TRBD1 (5 bases). CDR1 is MNHNY and CDR2 is SVGAGI in the germline V gene (reference sequence). The CDR3 sequence is 16 residues long. Between the trimmed V and J ends, which lost 7 bases and 7 bases, there was a span of 20 bases. DNA of the CDR3: TGTGCCAGCACCGATACCCCAGCAGGGTCCAATTCACCCCTCCACTTT. Translating gives CASTDTPAGSNSPLHF.

This clone has only a few counts. The chain carries TRBV7-2 and TRBJ2-3; no clear D gene. V lost 0 bases and J 2 bases, leaving 9 bases between the germline ends. CDR1 and CDR2 (germline): SGHTA, FQGNSA. The CDR3 sequence is 15 residues long. The CDR3 DNA reads TGTGCCAGCAGCTTAGCCCGCCGGTCCACAGATACGCAGTATTTT. It codes for CASSLARRSTDTQYF.

For this clone: Other DNA sequences within the sample encode an identical CDR3. This sequence joins TRBV5-1 and TRBJ2-3; the D gene is possibly TRBD1 (6 bases). The CDR3 totals 15 residues. V was clipped by 4 bases and J by 2 bases, with 14 bases between them. The germline V gene encodes CDR1 SGHRS and CDR2 YFSETQ. The CDR3, as DNA: TGCGCCAGCAGCCTAACGGACAGTTCCACAGATACGCAGTATTTT. Amino acids: CASSLTDSSTDTQYF.

This chain joins TRBV7-9 and TRBJ1-3, with D possibly matching TRBD1 (5 bases). The length of the CDR3 is 12 residues. Germline-derived CDR1 and CDR2 are SEHNR and FQNEAQ (reference sequence). Trimming took 7 bases from V and 8 from J, leaving 12 bases between them. Here the CDR3 reads CASTVGGDTIYF. Here the CDR3 DNA reads TGTGCCAGCACCGTGGGGGGGGACACCATATATTTT.

This sequence joins TRBV19 and TRBJ2-7; 7 positions match TRBD1. Per germline, CDR1 LNHDA and CDR2 SQIVND (reference sequence). V dropped 5 bases and J dropped 2; count of bases not matched to a gene: 6. The CDR3 covers 14 residues. CDR3 in DNA: TGTGCCAGTAGTCTCAGGGGGAACGCCTACGAGCAGTACTTC. It codes for CASSLRGNAYEQYF.

The rearrangement links TRBV29-1 to TRBJ2-3; 10 positions agree with TRBD2. The CDR3 runs 14 residues. Unmatched junction bases numbered 7, after V lost 3 bases and J lost 7 bases. CDR1 is SQVTM and CDR2 is ANQGSEA in the germline V gene. CDR3 DNA sequence: TGCAGCGTTGAGTTACTAGCGGGGACGCATACGCAGTATTTT. Its protein product is CSVELLAGTHTQYF.

This rearrangement joins TRBV5-6 to TRBJ1-2; the D is unclear. Per germline, CDR1 SGHDT and CDR2 YYEEEE. The CDR3 is made up of 12 amino acids. V lost 4 bases and J 3 bases, leaving 7 bases between the germline ends. The CDR3 here is CASSITDYGYTF. CDR3 DNA sequence: TGTGCCAGCAGCATAACAGACTATGGCTACACCTTC.

The chain employs TRBV11-3 and TRBJ2-7; D gene ambiguous. CDR1 SGHNT and CDR2 YENEEA come from the germline V gene. This CDR3 has 11 residues. CDR3 loop: CAPSECYEQYF. The CDR3 DNA reads as TGTGCACCCAGCGAGTGCTACGAGCAGTACTTC.

V is TRBV5-4 and J is TRBJ1-5, with a tentative D call TRBD1 (6 bases). The V end was cut by 1 base, the J end by 7 bases, with 12 bases between. The CDR3 runs 14 residues. Germline loops: CDR1 SGHNT, CDR2 YYREEE (reference sequence). DNA of the CDR3: TGTGCCAGCAGCTTGCAGGGGCAGAGGCAGCCCCAGCATTTT. This codes for CASSLQGQRQPQHF. Complete variable domain (other parts from reference TRBV5-4 and TRBJ1-5): ETGVTQSPTHLIKTRGQQVTLRCSSQSGHNTVSWYQQALGQGPQFIFQYYREEENGRGNFPPRFSGLQFPNYSSELNVNALELDDSALYLCASSLQGQRQPQHFGDGTRLSIL.

The chain is built from TRBV19 and TRBJ2-7; 8 bases are shared with TRBD1. The length of the CDR3 is 11 residues. From germline, CDR1 is LNHDA and CDR2 SQIVND (reference sequence). Losses at the gene ends were 6 bases for V and 6 bases for J; bases not matched to a gene: 1. The CDR3 is CASRDRVEQYF. CDR3 DNA sequence: TGTGCCAGTAGGGACAGGGTCGAGCAGTACTTC.

The CDR3 protein is CASRWWGQGYYEQYF. As DNA, the CDR3 is TGTGCCAGCAGGTGGTGGGGACAGGGATACTACGAGCAGTACTTC. The chain recombines TRBV2 with TRBJ2-7; 9 nucleotides agree with TRBD1. V shed 6 bases, J shed 3 bases, and the junction held 9 bases outside the gene matches. The CDR3 is 15 residues long. CDR1 SNHLY and CDR2 FYNNEI come from the germline V gene.

The V and J genes are TRBV19 and TRBJ2-7, with unresolved D. The CDR3 sequence is 11 residues long. From germline, CDR1 is LNHDA and CDR2 SQIVND (reference sequence). Trimming pared 10 bases from V and 2 bases from J, leaving 9 bases between. In nucleotides, the CDR3 is TGTGCCACTTCGACAACCTACGAGCAGTACTTC. It encodes CATSTTYEQYF.

This chain joins TRBV7-9 and TRBJ2-1; 8 bases fit TRBD1. CDR1 SEHNR and CDR2 FQNEAQ come from the germline V gene (reference sequence). The CDR3 runs 15 residues. J lost 6 bases, V lost 0 bases, and 4 bases had no gene match. The CDR3 sequence is CASSLAQGAVNEQFF. The CDR3 DNA sequence: TGTGCCAGCAGCTTAGCCCAGGGGGCGGTCAATGAGCAGTTCTTC.

The chain uses TRBV6-6 and TRBJ1-1, with TRBD1 identical over 9 bases. CDR3 length equals 14 residues. Germline V gene sequence: CDR1 MNHNY, CDR2 SVGAGI (reference sequence). V shed 5 bases, J shed 10 bases, and the junction held 11 bases outside the gene matches. CDR3 sequence (DNA): TGTGCCAGCAGTATACCGGGACAGGGAGTAGTAGCTTTCTTT. Translating gives CASSIPGQGVVAFF.

The V gene is TRBV15, the J gene TRBJ2-4, with a weak D call TRBD2 (6 bases). Trimming left V 2 bases short and J 1 base short, with 9 bases between. The CDR3 sequence is 15 residues long. Germline CDR1 LNHNV, CDR2 YYDKDF (reference sequence). The CDR3 DNA is TGTGCCACCAGCAGAACAGGAGGGGCCAAAAACATTCAGTACTTC. It translates to CATSRTGGAKNIQYF.

This chain connects TRBV6-1 to TRBJ1-4; TRBD1 might be the D (6 bases). The V gene's germline CDR1 is MNHNS and CDR2 SASEGT. Trimming removed 6 bases from V and 6 bases from J, with 11 bases in between. The CDR3 length is 13 residues. The CDR3 DNA reads TGTGCCAGCAGGGGAGGGGGGGATGAAAAACTGTTTTTT. Its protein is CASRGGGDEKLFF.

The gene calls are TRBV5-1 and TRBJ2-2, with TRBD1 matching 10 bases. CDR1 and CDR2 from the germline V gene are SGHRS and YFSETQ. V lost 2 bases and J lost 6; bases outside the gene matches: 4. The CDR3 totals 15 residues. The chain's CDR3 is CASSFGTGASGELFF. The CDR3 nucleotides are TGCGCCAGCAGCTTCGGGACAGGGGCCTCCGGGGAGCTGTTTTTT.

The chain uses TRBV4-1 and TRBJ1-1; 9 bases fit TRBD1. The CDR3 extends over 16 amino acids. J was trimmed by 3 bases and V by 3 bases; bases with no gene match: 8. Looked up from germline, CDR1 is MGHRA and CDR2 is YSYEKL. As DNA, the CDR3 is TGCGCCAGCAGCCACGGGACAGGGCGGTCGGACACTGAAGCTTTCTTT. Its protein is CASSHGTGRSDTEAFF.

The rearrangement uses TRBV5-6 and TRBJ2-3; 7 bases map to TRBD1. The CDR3 has 14 amino acids. Germline V CDR1 and CDR2: SGHDT, YYEEEE. Trimming removed 2 bases from V and 3 bases from J; junction bases left unmatched: 3. CDR3 protein: CASSFQGETDTQYF. In DNA, the CDR3 is TGTGCCAGCAGCTTCCAGGGGGAAACAGATACGCAGTATTTT.

The V gene is TRBV11-3, the J gene TRBJ2-1; 7 nucleotides agree with TRBD2. The V gene end was trimmed by 3 bases and the J gene end by 8 bases; junction bases not matched to a gene: 7. Germline-derived CDR1 and CDR2 are SGHNT and YENEEA. The CDR3 extends over 14 amino acids. CDR3 region: CASSFRTSSHEQFF. CDR3 sequence (DNA): TGTGCCAGCAGCTTCCGGACTAGTTCCCATGAGCAGTTCTTC.

The chain carries TRBV2 and TRBJ1-4; no firm D call. Germline V gives CDR1 SNHLY, CDR2 FYNNEI. This CDR3 contains 15 residues. Between the trimmed V and J ends, which lost 11 bases and 0 bases, there was a span of 16 bases. CDR3 DNA sequence: TGTGCCGGAAGTACAGAGACAACAACTAATGAAAAACTGTTTTTT. Translation: CAGSTETTTNEKLFF.

This clone was detected a few times. The rearrangement joins TRBV11-1 to TRBJ2-5; maybe TRBD1 (5 bases). Germline V CDR1 and CDR2: SGHAT, FQDESV (reference sequence). V shed 0 bases and J shed 4 bases, with 9 bases lying between them. CDR3 length equals 14 residues. The CDR3 DNA reads TGTGCCAGCAGCTTAGCGGGGCTTCGAGAGACCCAGTACTTC. This encodes CASSLAGLRETQYF.

CDR3 bases: TGTGCCAGCAGCCCCGGGACAGGAGGAAACACCATATATTTT. Translating gives CASSPGTGGNTIYF. The V gene is TRBV6-5, the J gene TRBJ1-3; 8 positions match TRBD1. The CDR3 loop spans 14 amino acids. V lost 6 bases and J lost 4; bases outside the gene matches: 5. Germline values: CDR1 MNHEY, CDR2 SVGAGI.

The chain is built from TRBV27 and TRBJ2-2; D not certain. Trimming removed 4 bases from V and 0 bases from J, with 9 bases in between. CDR3 size: 15 residues. The germline V gene encodes CDR1 MNHEY and CDR2 SMNVEV (reference sequence). This CDR3 is CASSYSSANTGELFF. The CDR3 DNA reads TGTGCCAGCAGTTATTCCAGCGCGAACACCGGGGAGCTGTTTTTT.

The chain carries TRBV5-1 and TRBJ1-1; the D gene is possibly TRBD1 (6 bases). Trimming cost V 3 bases and J 6 bases, with 15 bases left between them. The CDR3 runs to 14 residues. Germline CDR1 SGHRS, CDR2 YFSETQ. CDR3 bases: TGCGCCAGCAGCTGGCAGGGGTTTGGGGCTGAAGCTTTCTTT. Amino acid sequence: CASSWQGFGAEAFF.

The V gene is TRBV27, the J gene TRBJ2-2; possible D gene TRBD2, 5 bases. V was cut by 8 bases and J by 0 bases, with 13 bases left in between. The CDR3 has 15 amino acids. Germline loops: CDR1 MNHEY, CDR2 SMNVEV (reference sequence). CDR3 sequence reads: CASRGITPNTGELFF. DNA for the CDR3: TGTGCCAGCCGAGGGATTACACCGAACACCGGGGAGCTGTTTTTT.